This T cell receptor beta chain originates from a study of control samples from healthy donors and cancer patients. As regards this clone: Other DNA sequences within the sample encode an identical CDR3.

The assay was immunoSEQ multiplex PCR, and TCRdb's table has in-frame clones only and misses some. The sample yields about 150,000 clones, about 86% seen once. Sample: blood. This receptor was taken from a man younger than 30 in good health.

CDR3 sequence (DNA): TGCGCCAGCAGTCCGGGACTAGCAACAGATACGCAGTATTTT. It codes for CASSPGLATDTQYF. The chain recombines TRBV5-1 with TRBJ2-3, with 9 bases aligning to TRBD2. The CDR3 covers 14 residues. V dropped 5 bases and J dropped 3; count of bases not matched to a gene: 4. Germline CDR1 is SGHRS and CDR2 is YFSETQ.